This TCR beta chain was captured by sequencing in a study of blood T cells in healthy people across ages. Study-wide results and caveats: When one million T cells were used, diversity estimates were thought to be underestimates.

V dropped 8 bases and J dropped 12 bases, with 11 bases sitting between them. CDR3 size: 9 residues. The V gene's germline CDR1 is DFQATT and CDR2 SNEGSKA (reference sequence). There were healthy Caucasian individuals from Russia, aged about 6 to 100, serving as donors. In this sample, this clonotype turned up many times. Its antigen is undetermined. A second PCR of roughly 7 to 11 cycles used a sample-barcoded 5' primer and a J-beta primer mix. TCRdb recomputed calls from the 5' RACE reads with MiXCR, one row per CDR3 protein. Altogether 1.5 million to 2 million distinct CDR3 sequences are present, 34% being singletons, with the ten largest covering 11%.

Sequencing was done on a sample of blood. This TCR was recovered from a young woman in good health. The rearrangement uses TRBV20-1 and TRBJ2-1; D possibly corresponds to TRBD1 (5 bases). The CDR3 region is CSPRQGQFF. CDR3 in DNA: TGCAGTCCTCGCCAGGGGCAGTTCTTC.